This T cell receptor beta chain is drawn from a study of cytomegalovirus exposure and HLA in healthy donors (dated by TCRdb to the late 2010s). Context from the whole study: An earlier analysis of 587 of the donors reported under 300 Gb of sequence data and 117 million unique TCR beta sequences obtained from about 200 million T cells. The genetic ancestry cluster associated with self-reported Caucasian donors included 81% of the approximately 400 genotyped donors. About five DR-DQ haplotypes were treated as single units for association and clustering because of strong linkage in the cohort. Typing coverage varied by locus: roughly 629-640 donors for A, B, C, DRB1 and DQB1; under 550 for DQA1; nearly 610 for DPA1; under 490 for DPB1. The study used immunosequencing to profile the T cell repertoires of under 700 subjects and linked those repertoires to cytomegalovirus serostatus. The aim of the study was to test whether cataloging public T cell receptors could identify signatures of past pathogen exposure. HLA typing included class I and class II loci at four-digit resolution. The later analysis used no new phenotypic data to find candidate immune exposures, relying instead on TCR beta sequences and their occurrence across donors. Genome-wide SNP genotypes for about 65% of the 666 donors were used in a later genetic analysis, which treated that subset as a discovery cohort. Across around 400 genotyped donors of the cohort, an average of about 240,000 unique TCR beta nucleotide sequences per donor were sequenced, and 15% to 20% of those sequences were non-productive. Besides the first cohort of hundreds of subjects, a separate validation cohort made up of 90 to 150 different subjects was used. In an earlier analysis of more than 550 of the donors, high-throughput TCR beta sequencing was used to judge whether each TCR beta V gene segment behaved as functional or pseudogenic. To predict cytomegalovirus infection status, the study combined high-throughput TCR immunosequencing, statistical association of individual TCRs with disease status, and machine learning. Donor age, sex, ethnicity and CMV serostatus were compiled together with the repertoire data. An early release covering some 640 HLA-typed donors comprised about 310 gigabases of sequencing data and tens of millions of unique TCR sequences. All discovery cohort repertoires had been generated on a single sequencing platform. In a later analysis, previously published TCR beta repertoires from several hundred donors were re-analyzed and high-resolution HLA genotyping was added so that TCR occurrence patterns could be studied.

V is cut back by 1 base and J by 4 bases, with 3 bases in the junction unmatched. CDR1 and CDR2 are read off the germline V gene as SGHTA and FQGNSA. The CDR3 measures 15 amino acids from cysteine to phenylalanine. CDR3 DNA only is kept here, 45 bases in frame from base 1. The paper's findings and limits, for the study overall: A later analysis associated roughly 17,000 TCR beta sequences with specific HLA alleles at a false discovery rate of 0.05. A later analysis found that TCR association rates varied across HLA loci, with DRB1 alleles showing the most associated TCRs and HLA-C alleles the fewest. CMV serostatus was the only immune exposure information available for the cohort. When HLA alleles, especially DR and DQ, strongly co-occurred, attributing TCR associations to individual alleles was difficult. Only TCR beta chains were sequenced in this cohort, and the absence of alpha or paired-chain data limited detectable features. In an earlier analysis of approximately 590 of the donors, most TCR beta V segments were observed in productive rearrangements about 87% or about 30% of the time, broadly matching IMGT annotations. The authors suggested that the approach could potentially be generalized to other disease states and immunological phenotypes. Because counts were too low, seventeen rarely observed V segments, including chromosome 9 orphons, were left out of the earlier analysis of 587 of the donors. In vitro tests confirmed that a few of the cytomegalovirus-associated TCR beta chains recognize cytomegalovirus antigens. Linkage disequilibrium might explain the correlated functional status among segregating V segments, but an unknown experimental factor could not be excluded. A cluster of highly shared sequence variants was judged likely to represent a technical artifact of the sequencing pipeline. In a later analysis, most CMV-associated TCR beta chains were found to appear HLA-restricted, with HLA associations seemingly driven largely by CMV exposure. While some public TCRs were present in many individuals, most TCR sequences turned up only very rarely across donors. A further reported finding was that TCR beta sequences accurately predicted the HLA-A and HLA-B alleles for most subjects in the first cohort. Compared with the approximately 700-donor mean, donors in an Asian-associated ancestry cluster had fewer N-insertions in productive TCRs, according to a later genetic analysis. A later genetic analysis associated a missense DCLRE1C variant with V-gene and J-gene trimming of TCR beta chains, and an independent cohort replicated the association. Some IMGT-functional V segments, including TRBV6-2 and TRBV6-3, could not be told apart with the 87-base-pair reads, so those segments were excluded. In a later analysis, HLA-associated TCR beta chains were found to be more clonally expanded and to have lower generation probabilities than equally common non-associated chains. The presence/absence analyses assumed that sequencing depth was roughly uniform across donors, and that assumption may not be true. HLA typing was unavailable for some donors at each locus, so association tests used only the typed subset. The study gave a list of 150 to 200 TCR beta chains associated with cytomegalovirus. The classifier was reported to diagnose cytomegalovirus status with high specificity and sensitivity in both the original and validation cohorts. Several of the top co-occurrence clusters appeared to be linked to parvovirus B19, influenza, CMV and Epstein-Barr virus, according to a later analysis.

On this clone itself: Its antigen has not been determined. No per-base quality is available; no much larger clone lies one base away.

The method behind the library was the immunoSEQ multiplex PCR assay. The multiplex PCR relied on a mix of 60 forward primers for TCR Vbeta segments and 13 reverse primers for TCR Jbeta segments. Amplification of the CDR3 region of rearranged TCR beta genes was performed with a multiplex PCR assay on genomic DNA. Amplified TCR beta libraries were sequenced as 87-base-pair reads on the Illumina HiSeq System. Under the source paper's analysis protocol: Across the roughly 640 repertoires, a later analysis counted roughly 84 million unique TCR beta chains, approximately 10 million of which were shared by at least two donors. Raw reads were error-corrected and collapsed into unique sequences by a nearest-neighbor algorithm in which closely related sequences were merged to remove PCR and sequencing errors. CDR3 sequences were aligned to IMGT reference sequences to assign V, D and J gene segments. For a sequence to be retained, a match of at least six nucleotides to both a V gene segment and a J gene segment was required. Rearrangements were called productive when the CDR3 lacked stop codons and stayed in frame with V and J; all others were non-productive. CDR3 was defined according to IMGT convention as the region running from the second conserved V-encoded cysteine to the conserved J-encoded phenylalanine. In an earlier analysis of 500 to 650 of the donors, sequences lacking an unambiguous match to a single V gene segment were excluded. In an earlier analysis of around 590 of the donors, a V segment was called functional when productive rearrangements were above 56.7%, and segregating when the standard deviation between donors exceeded 5%. A statistical classification framework was built to diagnose cytomegalovirus status from the catalog of TCR beta chain sequences. In a later analysis, V and J genes were assigned by comparing TCR nucleotide sequences against IMGT/GENE-DB human TR gene sequences. The TCRdist pipeline was used in a later analysis to assign CDR3 sequences and most-parsimonious VDJ recombination scenarios. In a later analysis, every TCR beta chain was defined by the combination of its CDR3 amino acid sequence and its V-gene family, and reads without a unique V-gene family were dropped. In a later analysis, several hundred highly shared, low-generation-probability nucleotide sequences were removed to address suspected cross-contamination and a sequencing artifact. In a later analysis, a clonal expansion index was calculated for each public chain from normalized within-repertoire ranks of inferred template counts. In a later analysis, generation probabilities were computed using a VDJ recombination model fitted to out-of-frame rearrangements, and the results were checked against IGoR. In a later analysis, TCR-TCR, TCR-HLA and TCR-CMV co-occurrence was scored with hypergeometric tests, and a repertoire-size bias correction was applied to TCR pairs. To estimate false discovery rates, a later analysis permuted the HLA or CMV assignments 20 times. In a later analysis, co-occurring TCRs were grouped with DBSCAN, and TCRdist sequence similarity was added when clustering was performed within HLA-allele-positive subsets. Repertoires with fewer than 30,000 or more than 120,000 public chains, plus five repertoires with anomalous nucleotide sharing, were excluded from co-occurrence clustering. Drawn from immuneACCESS, this table holds only the in-frame rearrangements with V and J called that TCRdb kept. Clones are partly lost; checked studies trace under half to an unresolved V gene and leave the rest unexplained. That table gives V, J and clone size, and the DNA gave D and trimming. The sample includes under 100,000 clones, with around 68% observed a single time. The ten biggest clones cover approximately 15% of the sample.

The cohort comprised approximately 700 healthy bone marrow donors. At the time of sampling, every cohort member was nominally healthy, though immune exposures that went unrecorded were likely present. The donor was CMV seropositive and was included in the group of around 300 seropositive cohort members. Each donor provided a peripheral blood sample, and peripheral blood mononuclear cells were used for TCR beta sequencing. Genomic DNA was extracted from the blood cell samples with the Qiagen DNeasy Blood Extraction Kit. The specimen sequenced was PBMCs. The receptor was isolated from a woman aged 40 to 49 in good health and CMV-seropositive. This chain joins TRBV7-2 to TRBJ2-1, with 8 bases matching TRBD2. The CDR3 protein is CASSLVAGGYNEQFF. In nucleotide form, the sequence is TGTGCCAGCAGCTTAGTGGCGGGAGGTTACAATGAGCAGTTCTTC.